This is a list of T cell receptor beta chains from one sample in a study of patients and donors after allogeneic stem cell transplantation. TCRdb used MiXCR to reprocess the RT-PCR reads, holding one entry per CDR3 protein. The table includes about 210,000 distinct CDR3 sequences, less than 50% detected once. The material sequenced was blood, either unsorted or a sorted T cell fraction (not recorded which). These receptor sequences come from a human donor who was either an allogeneic HSCT recipient or a stem cell or donor lymphocyte infusion donor (not recorded which). It is not recorded whose cells these are; they may come from a transplant donor. Both conserved end residues are part of each CDR3. Fields, in order: D gene, clone size, J gene, V gene, CDR3 DNA, CDR3 protein. D genes are given only for firm matches. For some rows the clone size is stated as once, few or many, or as a class when expanded; others skip it.

D: TRBD1
size: -
J: TRBJ2-7
V: TRBV5-5
DNA: TGTGCCAGCAGTCGACCGGGACAGGGCTCCTACGAGCAGTACTTC
CDR3: CASSRPGQGSYEQYF

D: -
size: -
J: TRBJ2-1
V: TRBV28
DNA: TGTGCCAGCACCGCCCTAGGGCGGACAGCATCTGACAATGAGCAGTTCTTC
CDR3: CASTALGRTASDNEQFF

D: TRBD1
size: many
J: TRBJ1-5
V: TRBV12-3/TRBV12-4
DNA: TGTGCCAGCAGCGCCGACAGGGGCAATCAGCCCCAGCATTTT
CDR3: CASSADRGNQPQHF

D: -
size: -
J: TRBJ2-3
V: TRBV5-1
DNA: TGCGCCAGCAGCTTGGAGGGGATTAGCACAGATACGCAGTATTTT
CDR3: CASSLEGISTDTQYF

D: -
size: -
J: TRBJ2-1
V: TRBV5-1
DNA: TGCGCCAGCAGCTTTAGGGGCCCTTCCTACAATGAGCAGTTCTTC
CDR3: CASSFRGPSYNEQFF

D: -
size: -
J: TRBJ1-5
V: TRBV4-2
DNA: TGTGCCAGCAGCCAAGATCGGGGGAATCAGCCCCAGCATTTT
CDR3: CASSQDRGNQPQHF

D: -
size: once
J: TRBJ2-5
V: TRBV7-8
DNA: TGTGCCAGCAGCTTAGCGGGACTCTACAAAGAGACCCAGTACTTC
CDR3: CASSLAGLYKETQYF

D: -
size: few
J: TRBJ1-1
V: TRBV5-6
DNA: TGTGCCAGCAGCCCGGATCCGAGGACTGAAGCTTTCTTT
CDR3: CASSPDPRTEAFF

D: -
size: -
J: TRBJ1-3
V: TRBV18
DNA: TGTGCCAGCTCACGGGACCGGTATATTGGAAACACCATATATTTT
CDR3: CASSRDRYIGNTIYF

D: -
size: -
J: TRBJ1-6
V: TRBV5-1
DNA: TGCGCCAGCAGCTTGGATGGTGGGTATAATTCACCCCTCCACTTT
CDR3: CASSLDGGYNSPLHF

D: -
size: -
J: TRBJ2-7
V: TRBV18
DNA: TGTGCCAGCTCACCGGGGCAGGGAACAGGCGAGCAGTACTTC
CDR3: CASSPGQGTGEQYF

D: TRBD1
size: few
J: TRBJ1-2
V: TRBV12-3/TRBV12-4
DNA: TGTGCCAGCAAGCCCGGGCAGGGGGCGTCTGGCTACACCTTC
CDR3: CASKPGQGASGYTF

D: TRBD1
size: few
J: TRBJ1-1
V: TRBV12-3/TRBV12-4
DNA: TGTGCCAGCAGAGCAGGGGGAATGAACACTGAAGCTTTCTTT
CDR3: CASRAGGMNTEAFF

D: -
size: -
J: TRBJ2-3
V: TRBV20-1
DNA: TGCAGTGCTAGAGATATGCAGGGCACAGATACGCAGTATTTT
CDR3: CSARDMQGTDTQYF

D: -
size: -
J: TRBJ1-5
V: TRBV7-6
DNA: TGTGCCAGCAGCTTAGATGGGGAGAGCAATCAGCCCCAGCATTTT
CDR3: CASSLDGESNQPQHF

D: -
size: -
J: TRBJ1-1
V: TRBV5-1
DNA: TGCGCCAGCAGCGGAACAGTAGACACTGAAGCTTTCTTT
CDR3: CASSGTVDTEAFF

D: -
size: -
J: TRBJ1-1
V: TRBV9
DNA: TGTGCCAGCAGCGAGGGAGACAGGCTACTGAACACTGAAGCTTTCTTT
CDR3: CASSEGDRLLNTEAFF

D: -
size: once
J: TRBJ2-7
V: TRBV28
DNA: TGTGCCAGCATCCCCCCTTATGAGACTGGCTCCTACGAGCAGTACTTC
CDR3: CASIPPYETGSYEQYF

D: -
size: -
J: TRBJ1-1
V: TRBV20-1
DNA: TGCAGTGCTCCCCTCTGGGGGCTGGGGACTGAAGCTTTCTTT
CDR3: CSAPLWGLGTEAFF

D: TRBD1
size: -
J: TRBJ2-7
V: TRBV5-1
DNA: TGCGCCAGCAGAAGGACAGGTGAGGGCTACGAGCAGTACTTC
CDR3: CASRRTGEGYEQYF

D: -
size: few
J: TRBJ1-3
V: TRBV29-1
DNA: TGCAGCGTTTCTGGGAACGCTGGAAACACCATATATTTT
CDR3: CSVSGNAGNTIYF

D: -
size: -
J: TRBJ1-1
V: TRBV10-2
DNA: TGCGCCAGCAGTAGTAACAGGGATTTTCCGATGAACACTGAAGCTTTCTTT
CDR3: CASSSNRDFPMNTEAFF

D: -
size: -
J: TRBJ2-7
V: TRBV28
DNA: TGTGCCAGCAGTTTCGGAAACAGGGCGAACTACGAGCAGTACTTC
CDR3: CASSFGNRANYEQYF

D: -
size: -
J: TRBJ2-1
V: TRBV4-1
DNA: TGCGCCAGCAGCCAAGTGGGCGGCAATGAGCAGTTCTTC
CDR3: CASSQVGGNEQFF

D: -
size: -
J: TRBJ2-3
V: TRBV29-1
DNA: TGCAGCGTTGTCGGCAGAACTACAGATACGCAGTATTTT
CDR3: CSVVGRTTDTQYF

D: -
size: few
J: TRBJ2-7
V: TRBV5-1
DNA: TGCGCCAGCAGCATGAGGGTCCTGCGCGACGAGCAGTACTTC
CDR3: CASSMRVLRDEQYF

D: TRBD1
size: few
J: TRBJ1-2
V: TRBV3-1
DNA: TGTGCCAGCAGGCCTGGGACAGGGACTGGCTATGGCTACACCTTC
CDR3: CASRPGTGTGYGYTF

D: -
size: few
J: TRBJ1-2
V: TRBV24-1
DNA: TGTGCCACCAGTGGCGGGACCAACTATGGCTACACCTTC
CDR3: CATSGGTNYGYTF

D: TRBD1
size: few
J: TRBJ1-4
V: TRBV28
DNA: TGTGCCAGCGGCGGACAGGGTGCGGGAAAACTGTTTTTT
CDR3: CASGGQGAGKLFF

D: -
size: -
J: TRBJ1-4
V: TRBV12-3/TRBV12-4
DNA: TGTGCCAGCACCCCAGGGGCTTGGGAAAAACTGTTTTTT
CDR3: CASTPGAWEKLFF

D: TRBD1
size: few
J: TRBJ1-2
V: TRBV27
DNA: TGTGCCAGCAGTCGGGCTACAGGGGGCGGTCGAGTTGGTGGCTACACCTTC
CDR3: CASSRATGGGRVGGYTF

D: TRBD1
size: -
J: TRBJ2-2
V: TRBV28
DNA: TGTGCCAGCATTAACGACAGGGCGCGCACCGGGGAGCTGTTTTTT
CDR3: CASINDRARTGELFF

D: -
size: few
J: TRBJ1-1
V: TRBV7-8
DNA: TGTGCCAGCAGCTTATATAAGGGGAGGGCGATCACTGAAGCTTTCTTT
CDR3: CASSLYKGRAITEAFF

D: TRBD1
size: few
J: TRBJ1-1
V: TRBV5-1
DNA: TGCGCCAGCAGCCTAAACTCCGGGACAGGGGACACTGAAGCTTTCTTT
CDR3: CASSLNSGTGDTEAFF

D: TRBD1
size: -
J: TRBJ1-5
V: TRBV20-1
DNA: TGCAGTGCTAGAGGGGACAGGGGTCAGCCCCAGCATTTT
CDR3: CSARGDRGQPQHF

D: -
size: few
J: TRBJ2-7
V: TRBV27
DNA: TGTGCCAGCAGTTCCACCTCATACGAGCAGTACTTC
CDR3: CASSSTSYEQYF

D: TRBD1
size: -
J: TRBJ1-1
V: TRBV12-3/TRBV12-4
DNA: TGTGCCAGCAGTACCCACAGGGGGACTGAAGCTTTCTTT
CDR3: CASSTHRGTEAFF

D: -
size: -
J: TRBJ1-1
V: TRBV5-1
DNA: TGCGCCAGCAGCTTCCATGGAGGGGAGAACACTGAAGCTTTCTTT
CDR3: CASSFHGGENTEAFF

D: -
size: -
J: TRBJ2-1
V: TRBV3-1
DNA: TGTGCCAGCAGCCTTCGGGGGGCCGGTCCCTACAATGAGCAGTTCTTC
CDR3: CASSLRGAGPYNEQFF

D: -
size: -
J: TRBJ1-6
V: TRBV4-2
DNA: TGTGCCAGCAGCCAAGATGCGGGGTCCTATAATTCACCCCTCCACTTT
CDR3: CASSQDAGSYNSPLHF

D: TRBD1
size: -
J: TRBJ1-4
V: TRBV5-1
DNA: TGCGCCAGCAGCGGGACAGCCTCTAATGAAAAACTGTTTTTT
CDR3: CASSGTASNEKLFF

D: -
size: -
J: TRBJ1-6
V: TRBV7-2
DNA: TGTGCCAGCAGCCAGAGGGGGAGTGGGGATTCACCCCTCCACTTT
CDR3: CASSQRGSGDSPLHF

D: TRBD1
size: few
J: TRBJ1-1
V: TRBV5-1
DNA: TGCGCCAGCAGCCCACACCCCGGGACAGTGAACACTGAAGCTTTCTTT
CDR3: CASSPHPGTVNTEAFF

D: -
size: few
J: TRBJ1-1
V: TRBV28
DNA: TGTGCCAGCAGTTTATGGCAGGCTAGGGACACTGAAGCTTTCTTT
CDR3: CASSLWQARDTEAFF

D: -
size: -
J: TRBJ1-2
V: TRBV5-1
DNA: TGCGCCAGCAGCTTGGGCCCAGGGCTAAACTATGGCTACACCTTC
CDR3: CASSLGPGLNYGYTF

D: -
size: few
J: TRBJ1-2
V: TRBV5-5
DNA: TGTGCCAGCAGCTTGGTACAGTCAATCAACTATGGCTACACCTTC
CDR3: CASSLVQSINYGYTF

D: -
size: few
J: TRBJ2-1
V: TRBV20-1
DNA: TGCAGTGCTACGGGTAACTCCTACAATGAGCAGTTCTTC
CDR3: CSATGNSYNEQFF

D: -
size: -
J: TRBJ1-5
V: TRBV2
DNA: TGTGCCAGCAGGACCTGGGATAGCAATCAGCCCCAGCATTTT
CDR3: CASRTWDSNQPQHF

D: TRBD1
size: -
J: TRBJ2-6
V: TRBV29-1
DNA: TGCAGCGACCCGAGGGACAGACCTTTTTCTGGGGCCAACGTCCTGACTTTC
CDR3: CSDPRDRPFSGANVLTF

D: TRBD1
size: few
J: TRBJ2-1
V: TRBV5-1
DNA: TGCGCCAGCAGCTTGACGGACAGGGCCGACAATGAGCAGTTCTTC
CDR3: CASSLTDRADNEQFF

D: -
size: -
J: TRBJ1-3
V: TRBV20-1
DNA: TGCAGTGCCACGGACAGTAATGCTGGAAACACCATATATTTT
CDR3: CSATDSNAGNTIYF

D: -
size: -
J: TRBJ1-4
V: TRBV5-1
DNA: TGCGCCAGCACCTGGGTCGGAGGCCGGCGGGAAAAACTGTTTTTT
CDR3: CASTWVGGRREKLFF

D: -
size: -
J: TRBJ2-1
V: TRBV7-2
DNA: TGTGCCAGCAGCTTAAGACTTTGGGGCTACAATGAGCAGTTCTTC
CDR3: CASSLRLWGYNEQFF

D: -
size: -
J: TRBJ2-2
V: TRBV7-9
DNA: TGTGCCAGCAGCTTTGGGACAGAGCTGTTTTTT
CDR3: CASSFGTELFF

D: -
size: few
J: TRBJ1-4
V: TRBV28
DNA: TGTGCCAGCAGTGACCATGAAAAACTGTTTTTT
CDR3: CASSDHEKLFF